Listed below are T cell receptor beta chains from one sample, sequenced in a study of identifying expanded T cells in peripheral blood. The method was immunoSEQ multiplex PCR; TCRdb's version includes in-frame clones alone and lacks a portion of them. The sample holds approximately 97,000 clones, more than 70% seen once. What was sequenced was blood. These receptors originate from a person aged 18 to 75 in good health. Both conserved end residues are part of each CDR3. D genes are given only for firm matches. The size of a clone is reported for some rows only, either as once, few or many, or as a class for expanded clones.

NA	TRBD2	TRBV27	TRBJ2-7	CASSPTRATGTSGFRNEQYF	TGTGCCAGCAGTCCGACCCGCGCGACCGGGACTAGCGGGTTTCGGAACGAGCAGTACTTC
NA	TRBD2	TRBV19	TRBJ2-3	CASREGIWRETTDTQYF	TGTGCCAGTAGGGAGGGTATTTGGCGGGAGACCACAGATACGCAGTATTTT
NA	NA	TRBV7-2	TRBJ1-1	CASSPWRTLEAFF	TGTGCCAGCAGCCCGTGGAGGACACTTGAAGCTTTCTTT
NA	NA	TRBV5-4	TRBJ1-3	CASSPQGGWGSGNTIYF	TGTGCCAGCAGCCCCCAAGGGGGTTGGGGCTCTGGAAACACCATATATTTT
NA	NA	TRBV5-1	TRBJ2-3	CASSGPGTDTQYF	TGCGCCAGTAGTGGACCAGGCACAGATACGCAGTATTTT
NA	NA	TRBV7-2	TRBJ1-6	CASTTGVNSPLHF	TGTGCCAGCACCACCGGGGTAAATTCACCCCTCCACTTT
NA	TRBD1	TRBV5-8	TRBJ2-1	CASSLAGTGSDEQFF	TGTGCCAGCAGCTTGGCCGGGACAGGGTCCGATGAGCAGTTCTTC
NA	TRBD1	TRBV19	TRBJ2-2	CATRDRVGTGELFF	TGTGCCACCAGGGACAGGGTCGGGACCGGGGAGCTGTTTTTT
NA	TRBD1	TRBV4-3	TRBJ1-6	CASSQAWGQDSPLHF	TGCGCCAGCAGCCAAGCGTGGGGACAGGACTCACCCCTCCACTTT
NA	TRBD2	TRBV19	TRBJ2-7	CASSILLAADKIYEQYF	TGTGCCAGTAGTATTCTTCTAGCGGCCGATAAGATCTACGAGCAGTACTTC
NA	NA	TRBV6-1	TRBJ2-7	CASSEAYGSYEQYF	TGTGCCAGCAGTGAAGCGTACGGCTCCTACGAGCAGTACTTC
NA	NA	TRBV28	TRBJ2-1	CASRTTHNEQFF	TGTGCCAGCAGGACGACTCACAATGAGCAGTTCTTC
medium-sized	TRBD1	TRBV29-1	TRBJ1-2	CSVVGTGSNYGYTF	TGCAGCGTGGTGGGGACAGGGTCTAACTATGGCTACACCTTC
NA	NA	TRBV11-3	TRBJ2-1	CASSLETADEQFF	TGTGCCAGCAGCTTAGAGACAGCGGATGAGCAGTTCTTC
few	TRBD1	TRBV7-2	TRBJ2-1	CASSRTGGNEQFF	TGTGCCAGCAGCCGGACAGGGGGCAATGAGCAGTTCTTC
NA	TRBD1	TRBV19	TRBJ1-1	CASSLRDRVVTEAFF	TGTGCCAGTAGTCTCCGGGACAGGGTAGTCACTGAAGCTTTCTTT
once	NA	TRBV18	TRBJ1-4	CASSLDSSNEKLFF	TGTGCCAGCTCATTGGACAGCTCTAATGAAAAACTGTTTTTT
NA	NA	TRBV19	TRBJ2-7	CASSTLTSRSYEQYF	TGTGCCAGTAGTACCCTAACCAGCCGTTCCTACGAGCAGTACTTC
NA	TRBD1	TRBV5-1	TRBJ1-4	CASSQSGTGSEKLFF	TGCGCCAGCAGTCAATCCGGGACAGGGAGCGAAAAACTGTTTTTT
NA	NA	TRBV11-3	TRBJ2-5	CASSSRSGDQETQYF	TGTGCCAGCAGCTCCCGCTCGGGGGACCAAGAGACCCAGTACTTC
NA	TRBD1	TRBV27	TRBJ1-5	CASSSGTGSNQPQHF	TGTGCCAGCAGCTCCGGGACAGGGAGCAATCAGCCCCAGCATTTT
few	NA	TRBV7-9	TRBJ1-5	CASSLIGGNQPQHF	TGTGCCAGCAGCTTAATCGGGGGGAATCAGCCCCAGCATTTT
once	NA	TRBV19	TRBJ1-4	CASSPSGTDATKLFF	TGTGCCAGTAGCCCCTCTGGGACCGACGCGACGAAACTGTTTTTT
NA	NA	TRBV5-4	TRBJ2-7	CASRWDRSYEQYF	TGTGCCAGCAGGTGGGACCGCTCCTACGAGCAGTACTTC
NA	NA	TRBV7-3	TRBJ2-1	CASSLERLANEQFF	TGTGCCAGCAGCTTGGAGAGGCTCGCCAATGAGCAGTTCTTC
NA	NA	TRBV7-7	TRBJ2-1	CASSLGRVREQFF	TGTGCCAGCAGCTTAGGCCGGGTAAGGGAGCAGTTCTTC
NA	TRBD2	TRBV28	TRBJ2-1	CASSSIPAAGVYNEQFF	TGTGCCAGCAGTTCCATCCCAGCAGCGGGAGTCTACAATGAGCAGTTCTTC
NA	NA	TRBV18	TRBJ2-5	CASSPEETQYF	TGTGCCAGCTCACCGGAAGAGACCCAGTACTTC
NA	TRBD1	TRBV7-8	TRBJ2-7	CASSDQTTGITYEQYF	TGTGCCAGCAGCGACCAAACGACAGGGATAACCTACGAGCAGTACTTC
NA	NA	TRBV25-1	TRBJ1-4	CASSGRAVLTNEKLFF	TGTGCCAGCAGCGGACGGGCAGTTCTGACTAATGAAAAACTGTTTTTT
NA	TRBD1	TRBV5-3	TRBJ1-5	CARSLVLTGDSNQPQHF	TGTGCCAGAAGCTTGGTGCTAACAGGGGATAGCAATCAGCCCCAGCATTTT
NA	NA	TRBV5-1	TRBJ1-1	CASSPRGAGTEAFF	TGCGCCAGCAGCCCCCGCGGGGCGGGCACTGAAGCTTTCTTT
NA	NA	TRBV27	TRBJ1-3	CASSFQGGSGNTIYF	TGTGCCAGCAGTTTCCAGGGTGGCTCTGGAAACACCATATATTTT
once	NA	TRBV6-5	TRBJ2-7	CASSENFEQYF	TGTGCCAGCAGTGAAAATTTCGAGCAGTACTTC
NA	NA	TRBV19	TRBJ2-1	CASKKGSTYNEQFF	TGTGCCAGCAAGAAGGGGTCGACCTACAATGAGCAGTTCTTC
NA	TRBD1	TRBV11-2	TRBJ2-7	CASSTKTGGLHYEQYF	TGTGCCAGCAGCACCAAGACAGGGGGCCTCCACTACGAGCAGTACTTC
NA	TRBD2	TRBV19	TRBJ2-3	CASSPGLSSGVADTQYF	TGTGCCAGTAGTCCGGGTTTGAGTAGCGGGGTCGCAGATACGCAGTATTTT
NA	NA	TRBV30	TRBJ2-4	CAWSEGLGAKNIQYF	TGTGCCTGGAGTGAAGGGCTAGGAGCCAAAAACATTCAGTACTTC
NA	TRBD1	TRBV18	TRBJ1-3	CASSEGQENTIYF	TGTGCCAGCTCAGAGGGACAGGAAAACACCATATATTTT
NA	NA	TRBV7-7	TRBJ1-6	CASSSGQFNSPLHF	TGTGCCAGCAGCTCTGGACAGTTTAATTCACCCCTCCACTTT
NA	NA	TRBV7-3	TRBJ2-6	CASGGPDSGANVLTF	TGTGCCAGCGGGGGGCCAGATTCTGGGGCCAACGTCCTGACTTTC
NA	NA	TRBV7-9	TRBJ1-1	CASSLISGMNTEAFF	TGTGCCAGCAGCTTAATTTCGGGGATGAACACTGAAGCTTTCTTT
NA	TRBD1	TRBV19	TRBJ2-1	CASSKRTGEEQFF	TGTGCCAGTAGTAAAAGGACAGGGGAGGAGCAGTTCTTC
NA	NA	TRBV12-2	TRBJ2-2	CASRTRLQNNTGELFF	TGTGCAAGTCGCACCCGACTCCAAAACAACACCGGGGAGCTGTTTTTT
NA	NA	TRBV11-2	TRBJ1-6	CASSLKTGGIYNSPLHF	TGTGCCAGCAGCCTCAAAACTGGGGGAATCTATAATTCACCCCTCCACTTT
NA	NA	TRBV27	TRBJ2-4	CASSLLGTGKNIQYF	TGTGCCAGCAGTCTCCTCGGGACGGGCAAAAACATTCAGTACTTC
NA	NA	TRBV28	TRBJ1-1	CASSSVNTEAFF	TGTGCCAGCAGTTCAGTGAACACTGAAGCTTTCTTT
NA	TRBD1	TRBV19	TRBJ2-1	CASSSHRGLNEQFF	TGTGCCAGTAGTTCTCACAGGGGTCTCAATGAGCAGTTCTTC